What follows are 10 T cell receptor beta chains derived from one specimen sequenced in a study of T-cell reconstitution after alpha-beta-depleted transplantation in children. Construction of the TCRbeta library involved unique molecular identifiers. TCRdb ran MiXCR on the PCR reads and lists one entry per CDR3 protein. The sample has about 58,000 distinct CDR3 sequences, approximately 43% seen once; the top ten hold 95% to 98%. Sequences were derived from PBMCs, mostly from graft donor cells, sampled 360 days after TCRalphabeta/CD19-depleted stem cell transplant. The receptors here all came from a male patient aged 10-17 years who had a stem cell transplant for acute lymphoblastic leukemia, so the T cells may come from the graft donor.

This clonotype was counted between two and nine times. The chain couples TRBV7-6 to TRBJ1-1; a possible D gene is TRBD1 (6 bases). From germline, CDR1 is SGHVS and CDR2 FNYEAQ. V was trimmed by 5 bases and J by 4 bases, leaving 17 bases between them. The CDR3 contains 15 residues. The CDR3 DNA sequence: TGTGCCAGCAGCGTACTAACAGGGTACGGCACTGAAGCTTTCTTT. Encoded protein: CASSVLTGYGTEAFF.

A few counts support this clonotype. V gene TRBV27 combines with J gene TRBJ2-1; 9 bases match TRBD2. CDR3 size: 16 residues. The germline gives CDR1 MNHEY, CDR2 SMNVEV (reference sequence). V lost 5 bases to trimming and J lost 8 bases; unmatched junction nucleotides: 13. CDR3 amino acids: CASSPLDLAGNDEQFF. CDR3 nucleotide sequence: TGTGCCAGCAGTCCCCTGGACCTAGCGGGGAACGATGAGCAGTTCTTC.

V is TRBV7-9 and J is TRBJ2-7, with 7 bases lining up with TRBD2. The ends lost 5 bases at V and 3 bases at J; junction bases unmatched: 13. This CDR3 is built from 16 residues. CDR1 is SEHNR, CDR2 FQNEAQ, per germline (reference sequence). The CDR3 spells CASSVSRLARHYEQYF. For the CDR3, the DNA is TGTGCCAGCAGCGTAAGCCGACTAGCTAGGCACTACGAGCAGTACTTC. Filled out from reference TRBV7-9 and TRBJ2-7, the complete variable domain reads DTGVSQNPRHKITKRGQNVTFRCDPISEHNRLYWYRQTLGQGPEFLTYFQNEAQLEKSRLLSDRFSAERPKGSFSTLEIQRTEQGDSAMYLCASSVSRLARHYEQYFGPGTRLTVT.

This clonotype has more than one count but fewer than ten. The V and J genes are TRBV5-1 and TRBJ2-3; the D is unclear. The CDR3 loop spans 13 amino acids. Trimming took off 4 bases at V and 4 bases at J, with 10 bases between the two ends. The germline CDR1 and CDR2 sequences are SGHRS and YFSETQ. DNA for the CDR3: TGCGCCAGCAGCCCCCCGAGCGCAGATACGCAGTATTTT. Its translation is CASSPPSADTQYF.

The V call is TRBV28, the J call TRBJ2-7; 7 bases fit TRBD1. Germline V gene data show CDR1 as MDHEN and CDR2 as SYDVKM. The junction had 12 bases not matched to a gene; V was cut back by 6 bases and J by 4 bases. The CDR3 loop spans 15 amino acids. As DNA, the CDR3 is TGTGCCAGCAGCGGACCCGGGACAGCCAGTTACGAGCAGTACTTC. Translated, it gives CASSGPGTASYEQYF.

The chain links TRBV7-6 to TRBJ2-2; TRBD1 matches 7 bases. Per germline, CDR1 SGHVS and CDR2 FNYEAQ. The J segment lost 6 bases and the V segment lost 3 bases, leaving 10 bases of the junction unmatched. There are 16 residues in the CDR3. For the CDR3, the DNA is TGTGCCAGCAGCTTCGACAGGGTTAAGGGATCCGGGGAGCTGTTTTTT. Its protein product is CASSFDRVKGSGELFF.

This clonotype appeared a few times. The J gene is TRBJ1-4, the V gene TRBV15; D may be TRBD1 (6 bases). The V end lost 2 bases, the J end lost 8 bases, and 18 bases lay between the germline ends. Looked up from germline, CDR1 is LNHNV and CDR2 is YYDKDF (reference sequence). The CDR3 runs 16 residues. The CDR3 here is CATSRPRDMDSEKLFF. CDR3 nucleotides: TGTGCCACCAGCAGACCTCGGGACATGGACAGCGAAAAACTGTTTTTT. Variable domain in full (rest from reference TRBV15 and TRBJ1-4): DAMVIQNPRYQVTQFGKPVTLSCSQTLNHNVMYWYQQKSSQAPKLLFHYYDKDFNNEADTPDNFQSRRPNTSFCFLDIRSPGLGDTAMYLCATSRPRDMDSEKLFFGSGTQLSVL.

The CDR3, as DNA: TGTGCCAGCAGCCCCCAGCGGGGGAATCGGGACAATGAGCAGTTCTTC. Translated, it gives CASSPQRGNRDNEQFF. This chain uses TRBV9 with TRBJ2-1, with 8 bases aligning to TRBD2. The CDR3 extends over 16 amino acids. Unmatched junction bases numbered 11, after V lost 4 bases and J lost 5 bases. Per germline, CDR1 SGDLS and CDR2 YYNGEE.

The chain joins TRBV5-1 to TRBJ2-7; weak D call: TRBD1 (6 bases). Germline V gene data show CDR1 as SGHRS and CDR2 as YFSETQ. The CDR3 covers 15 residues. V lost 7 bases and J lost 0, with 17 bases in between. As DNA, the CDR3 is TGCGCCAGCCGCCCTCTTGGGACATCCTCCTACGAGCAGTACTTC. Amino acids: CASRPLGTSSYEQYF.

This clonotype was seen a single time. This rearrangement joins TRBV20-1 to TRBJ2-5; 7 positions match TRBD2. Unmatched junction bases numbered 17, after V lost 6 bases and J lost 7 bases. Germline lookup yields CDR1 DFQATT and CDR2 SNEGSKA (reference sequence). CDR3 length equals 15 residues. Here the CDR3 reads CSANPRDYIHGTQYF. The CDR3 DNA is TGCAGTGCCAACCCCCGGGACTACATACACGGGACCCAGTACTTC.